Following are 26 T cell receptor beta chains from one sample sequenced in a study of OX40 agonist ivuxolimab in advanced cancers. Some clones are missing from TCRdb's copy, which holds only in-frame ones; the method was immunoSEQ multiplex PCR. There are about 72,000 clones in the sample; about 84% occur only once, and 4.5% to 6% lies in the top ten. The specimen comprised CD4+ or CD8+ T cells sorted from blood, sampled in a trial of the OX40 agonist ivuxolimab. All receptors derive from an adult with an advanced solid tumor such as melanoma, head and neck, liver or kidney cancer.

This sequence joins TRBV9 and TRBJ2-1; 8 positions match TRBD1. The ends lost 3 bases at V and 7 bases at J; junction bases unmatched: 6. Germline V gene sequence: CDR1 SGDLS, CDR2 YYNGEE. The CDR3 spans 14 residues. As DNA, the CDR3 is TGTGCCAGCAGCGCCGGACAGGGCCGGAATGAGCAGTTCTTC. Its protein is CASSAGQGRNEQFF. Variable domain in full (rest from reference TRBV9 and TRBJ2-1): DSGVTQTPKHLITATGQRVTLRCSPRSGDLSVYWYQQSLDQGLQFLIQYYNGEERAKGNILERFSAQQFPDLHSELNLSSLELGDSALYFCASSAGQGRNEQFFGPGTRLTVL.

The rearrangement joins TRBV9 to TRBJ2-1; D may be TRBD1 (6 bases). CDR1 is SGDLS, CDR2 YYNGEE, per germline. This CDR3 is built from 14 residues. The ends were cut back, 0 bases at V and 7 bases at J, with 11 bases in the middle. This CDR3 reads CASSVVWDINEQFF. CDR3 nucleotide sequence: TGTGCCAGCAGCGTAGTTTGGGACATTAATGAGCAGTTCTTC.

This chain's CDR3 is CASSIRSRELNQPQHF. Here the CDR3 DNA reads TGTGCCAGTAGTATAAGATCCAGGGAGCTGAATCAGCCCCAGCATTTT. The gene calls are TRBV19 and TRBJ1-5; maybe TRBD1 (5 bases). The germline V gene encodes CDR1 LNHDA and CDR2 SQIVND (reference sequence). There are 16 residues in the CDR3. Trimming shortened V by 2 bases and J by 4 bases, and 15 bases separated the two germline ends.

V and J are TRBV19 and TRBJ1-1; 8 bases are a match to TRBD1. The CDR3 covers 13 residues. V shed 6 bases and J 9 bases; nucleotides not matched to a gene: 9. The germline CDR1 and CDR2 sequences are LNHDA and SQIVND (reference sequence). Here the CDR3 reads CASRPTDRDQAFF. CDR3 DNA: TGTGCCAGTAGACCGACGGACAGGGACCAAGCTTTCTTT.

V gene TRBV21-1 combines with J gene TRBJ2-6. TRBV21-1 is flagged as a pseudogene. The CDR3 has 20 residues. CDR3 DNA: TGTGCCAGCAGCAAGGTCAAGGCACAACGGGCAAGAACTGGGGCCAACGTCCTGACTTTC. Protein: CASSKVKAQRARTGANVLTF.

This clone showed up just a few times. This chain links TRBV27 with TRBJ1-6, with 9 positions matching TRBD1. The CDR3 loop spans 15 amino acids. Trimming removed 4 bases from V and 9 bases from J; junction bases left unmatched: 7. CDR1 MNHEY and CDR2 SMNVEV come from the germline V gene (reference sequence). Here the CDR3 reads CASSSWDRDFSPLHF. The CDR3, as DNA: TGTGCCAGCAGTTCCTGGGACAGGGACTTTTCACCCCTCCACTTT.

This clone was observed a handful of times. The chain uses TRBV30 and TRBJ1-2; D is possibly TRBD1 (6 bases). CDR1 is GTSNPN, CDR2 SVGIG, per germline (reference sequence). The ends were cut back, 1 base at V and 4 bases at J, with 10 bases in the middle. CDR3 length: 13 residues. The CDR3 sequence is CAWSETGIYGYTF. In DNA, the CDR3 is TGTGCCTGGAGTGAAACAGGGATCTATGGCTACACCTTC.

The gene calls are TRBV11-2 and TRBJ1-1, with D possibly matching TRBD1 (6 bases). The germline gives CDR1 SGHAT, CDR2 FQNNGV. Trimming left V 5 bases short and J 2 bases short, with 12 bases between. The CDR3 sequence is 14 residues long. In DNA, the CDR3 is TGTGCCAGCAGCCGTAACAGGGAAAACACTGAAGCTTTCTTT. Translation gives CASSRNRENTEAFF.

The chain carries TRBV7-8 and TRBJ2-7; 10 nucleotides line up with TRBD2. V was clipped by 2 bases and J by 7 bases; unmatched bases: 8. The germline CDR1 and CDR2 sequences are SGHVS and FQNEAQ. The CDR3 totals 15 residues. The CDR3 protein is CASSLRSSGSTEQYF. CDR3 DNA sequence: TGTGCCAGCAGCTTACGGTCTAGCGGGAGTACAGAGCAGTACTTC. Full variable domain (outside the CDR3, taken from reference TRBV7-8 and TRBJ2-7): GAGVSQSPRYKVAKRGQDVALRCDPISGHVSLFWYQQALGQGPEFLTYFQNEAQLDKSGLPSDRFFAERPEGSVSTLKIQRTQQEDSAVYLCASSLRSSGSTEQYFGPGTRLTVT.

This chain uses TRBV14 with TRBJ2-1; D may be TRBD1 (5 bases). Germline values: CDR1 SGHDN, CDR2 FVKESK. The CDR3 has 12 amino acids. The V and J ends lost 3 bases and 8 bases respectively, with 8 bases between them. The CDR3 bases are TGTGCCAGCAGCCAGTGGGGCGATGAGCAGTTCTTC. It translates to CASSQWGDEQFF.

The chain links TRBV7-2 to TRBJ1-6; 7 nucleotides match TRBD1. After removal of 3 bases from V and 9 bases from J, the junction contained 5 bases not matched to a gene. The CDR3 loop spans 14 amino acids. The germline CDR1 and CDR2 sequences are SGHTA and FQGNSA. The CDR3 loop reads CASSFRQGGSPLHF. The CDR3 DNA reads as TGTGCCAGCAGCTTCAGACAGGGTGGTTCACCCCTCCACTTT.

The chain links TRBV5-1 to TRBJ1-2; unclear D gene. The CDR3 is made up of 13 amino acids. Looked up from germline, CDR1 is SGHRS and CDR2 is YFSETQ. The V and J ends lost 5 bases and 5 bases respectively, with 13 bases between them. The chain's CDR3 is CASRILDAYGYTF. DNA of the CDR3: TGCGCCAGCAGGATCCTCGATGCGTATGGCTACACCTTC.

The rearrangement uses TRBV7-2 and TRBJ2-7; tentative D call: TRBD1 (6 bases). The CDR3 loop spans 15 amino acids. V shed 5 bases and J shed 3 bases, with 17 bases lying between them. Per the germline V gene, CDR1 is SGHTA and CDR2 is FQGNSA. The CDR3 DNA reads as TGTGCCAGCAGCCTTACAGGGAATTCGGGCTACGAGCAGTACTTC. Translating it yields CASSLTGNSGYEQYF. Combining the CDR3 with reference TRBV7-2 and TRBJ2-7 gives the whole variable domain GAGVSQSPSNKVTEKGKDVELRCDPISGHTALYWYRQSLGQGLEFLIYFQGNSAPDKSGLPSDRFSAERTGGSVSTLTIQRTQQEDSAVYLCASSLTGNSGYEQYFGPGTRLTVT.

This chain connects TRBV2 to TRBJ1-5, with 8 bases aligning to TRBD1. Germline V gene data show CDR1 as SNHLY and CDR2 as FYNNEI. V was pared by 6 bases and J by 6 bases, with 7 bases of the junction left unmatched. This CDR3 region has 14 residues. This CDR3 is CASRGTGPGQPQHF. CDR3 nucleotide sequence: TGTGCCAGCAGAGGGACAGGCCCGGGTCAGCCCCAGCATTTT.

The chain combines TRBV21-1 with TRBJ1-4. TRBV21-1 corresponds to a pseudogene. This CDR3 region has 15 residues. The CDR3 coding sequence is TGTGCCAGCGTTGCGAAGGTCGCAACTAATGAAAAACTGTTTTTT. As protein: CASVAKVATNEKLFF.

The gene calls are TRBV5-1 and TRBJ1-4; a weak D match, TRBD1 (5 bases). The length of the CDR3 is 14 residues. Germline V gene lookup returns CDR1 SGHRS and CDR2 YFSETQ. Between the trimmed V and J ends, which lost 0 bases and 5 bases, there was a span of 8 bases. CDR3 bases: TGCGCCAGCAGCTTGGGCAGGGAGAATGAAAAACTGTTTTTT. This codes for CASSLGRENEKLFF. Together with reference TRBV5-1 and TRBJ1-4, the CDR3 gives the full variable domain: KAGVTQTPRYLIKTRGQQVTLSCSPISGHRSVSWYQQTPGQGLQFLFEYFSETQRNKGNFPGRFSGRQFSNSRSEMNVSTLELGDSALYLCASSLGRENEKLFFGSGTQLSVL.

This clone was observed a single time. V gene TRBV10-2 combines with J gene TRBJ2-6; no clear D gene. Looked up from germline, CDR1 is WSHSY and CDR2 is SAAADI. The length of the CDR3 is 16 residues. V was pared by 6 bases and J by 0 bases, with 12 bases between. The CDR3 DNA reads TGCGCCAGCAGGGATCCCTGGGGCTCTGGGGCCAACGTCCTGACTTTC. It specifies CASRDPWGSGANVLTF.

The chain joins TRBV6-1 to TRBJ2-7; 12 bases agree with TRBD1. The V segment lost 4 bases and the J segment 6 bases; nucleotides outside the gene matches: 22. CDR3 size: 20 residues. Germline CDR1 is MNHNS and CDR2 is SASEGT. For the CDR3, the DNA is TGTGCCAGCAGTGCCGGCCGGGACAGGGGGCGTTGGGGGGCCCAGCCCGAGCAGTACTTC. It encodes CASSAGRDRGRWGAQPEQYF.

V usage is TRBV19 and J usage is TRBJ1-1; D call uncertain. Germline CDR1 is LNHDA and CDR2 is SQIVND (reference sequence). The V and J ends lost 6 bases and 2 bases respectively, with 7 bases between them. This CDR3 comprises 12 residues. The CDR3 coding sequence is TGTGCCAGTAGAGGTTACAACACTGAAGCTTTCTTT. This gives the protein CASRGYNTEAFF.

The chain uses TRBV19 and TRBJ1-5; D is undetermined. Germline V gives CDR1 LNHDA, CDR2 SQIVND (reference sequence). CDR3 length: 13 residues. V was shortened by 6 bases and J by 3 bases, with 9 bases between the two germline ends. The CDR3 DNA reads TGTGCCAGTAGAACGGAAGACAATCAGCCCCAGCATTTT. Translation gives CASRTEDNQPQHF.

The chain employs TRBV18 and TRBJ1-2, with 9 bases fitting TRBD1. This CDR3 has 17 amino acids. The V and J ends lost 6 bases and 4 bases, in that order; junction bases with no gene match: 15. CDR1 is KGHSH and CDR2 is LQKENI in the germline V gene. The CDR3 loop is CASSPTGGRLDSYGYTF. The CDR3 DNA follows: TGTGCCAGCTCCCCGACAGGGGGGCGCCTCGACTCCTATGGCTACACCTTC. The full variable domain, rest sourced from reference TRBV18 and TRBJ1-2, is NAGVMQNPRHLVRRRGQEARLRCSPMKGHSHVYWYRQLPEEGLKFMVYLQKENIIDESGMPKERFSAEFPKEGPSILRIQQVVRGDSAAYFCASSPTGGRLDSYGYTFGSGTRLTVV.

A single count supports this clone. This chain uses TRBV11-3 with TRBJ2-2, with no clear D. V was cut by 3 bases and J by 5 bases, with 4 bases left in between. The CDR3 has 12 amino acids. CDR1 SGHNT and CDR2 YENEEA come from the germline V gene. CDR3 loop: CASSFKTGELFF. CDR3 in DNA: TGTGCCAGCAGCTTTAAGACCGGGGAGCTGTTTTTT.

This rearrangement joins TRBV14 to TRBJ1-1; weak D call: TRBD1 (6 bases). This CDR3 is built from 16 residues. V gave up 6 bases and J gave up 0 bases, with 17 bases separating them. Germline V gene data show CDR1 as SGHDN and CDR2 as FVKESK. CDR3 nucleotides: TGTGCCAGCAGTCACCCCGGCAGGGGAGTGAACACTGAAGCTTTCTTT. It encodes CASSHPGRGVNTEAFF.

This rearrangement joins TRBV28 to TRBJ1-3; no firm D call. Germline V gene lookup returns CDR1 MDHEN and CDR2 SYDVKM. This CDR3 comprises 15 residues. V was trimmed by 2 bases and J by 0 bases, leaving 8 bases between them. DNA for the CDR3: TGTGCCAGCAGTTTAAAACCAACCTCTGGAAACACCATATATTTT. Residues: CASSLKPTSGNTIYF.

This clone occurred a few times. The rearrangement links TRBV27 to TRBJ2-2; 7 bases match TRBD1. Losses at the gene ends were 6 bases for V and 6 bases for J; bases not matched to a gene: 7. Germline CDR1 MNHEY, CDR2 SMNVEV (reference sequence). There are 14 residues in the CDR3. DNA for the CDR3: TGTGCCAGCAGACAAGACAGGGTGGCCGGGGAGCTGTTTTTT. Its protein is CASRQDRVAGELFF.

V gene TRBV27 combines with J gene TRBJ2-1; 11 bases are a match to TRBD2. The CDR3 runs to 16 residues. Trimming took 8 bases from V and 5 from J; bases not matched to a gene: 11. Germline V CDR1 and CDR2: MNHEY, SMNVEV (reference sequence). CDR3 in DNA: TGTGCCAGCCTAACCTTTACTAGCGGGAGAAACAATGAGCAGTTCTTC. Translation gives CASLTFTSGRNNEQFF.